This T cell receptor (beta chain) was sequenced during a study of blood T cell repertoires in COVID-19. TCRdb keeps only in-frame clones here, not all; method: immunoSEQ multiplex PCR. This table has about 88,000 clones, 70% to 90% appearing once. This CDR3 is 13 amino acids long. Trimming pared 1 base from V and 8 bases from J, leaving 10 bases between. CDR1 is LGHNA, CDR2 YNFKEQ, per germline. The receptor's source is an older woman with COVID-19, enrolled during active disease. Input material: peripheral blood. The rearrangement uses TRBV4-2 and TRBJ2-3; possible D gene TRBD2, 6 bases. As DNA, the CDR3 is TGTGCCAGCAGCCAAGTCCGAGCGGGTACGCAGTATTTT. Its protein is CASSQVRAGTQYF.